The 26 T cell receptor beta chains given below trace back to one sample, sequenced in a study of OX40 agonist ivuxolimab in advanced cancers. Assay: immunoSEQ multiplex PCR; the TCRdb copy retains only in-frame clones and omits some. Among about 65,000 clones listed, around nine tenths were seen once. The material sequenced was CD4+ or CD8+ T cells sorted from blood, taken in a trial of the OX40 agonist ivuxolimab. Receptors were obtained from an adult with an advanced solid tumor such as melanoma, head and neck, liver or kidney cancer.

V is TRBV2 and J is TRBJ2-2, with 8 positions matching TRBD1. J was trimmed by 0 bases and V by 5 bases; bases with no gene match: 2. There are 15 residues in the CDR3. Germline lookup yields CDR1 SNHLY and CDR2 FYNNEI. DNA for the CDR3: TGTGCCAGCAGTCCGACAGGGGCGAACACCGGGGAGCTGTTTTTT. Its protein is CASSPTGANTGELFF. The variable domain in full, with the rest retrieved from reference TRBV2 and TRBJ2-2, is EPEVTQTPSHQVTQMGQEVILRCVPISNHLYFYWYRQILGQKVEFLVSFYNNEISEKSEIFDDQFSVERPDGSNFTLKIRSTKLEDSAMYFCASSPTGANTGELFFGEGSRLTVL.

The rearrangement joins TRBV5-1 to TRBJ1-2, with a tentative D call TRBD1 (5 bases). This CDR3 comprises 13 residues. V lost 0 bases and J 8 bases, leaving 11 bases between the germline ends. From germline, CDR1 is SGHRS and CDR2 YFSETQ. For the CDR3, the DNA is TGCGCCAGCAGCTTGGATCCCAGGGCGGGCTACACCTTC. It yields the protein CASSLDPRAGYTF. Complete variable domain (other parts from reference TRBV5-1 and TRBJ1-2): KAGVTQTPRYLIKTRGQQVTLSCSPISGHRSVSWYQQTPGQGLQFLFEYFSETQRNKGNFPGRFSGRQFSNSRSEMNVSTLELGDSALYLCASSLDPRAGYTFGSGTRLTVV.

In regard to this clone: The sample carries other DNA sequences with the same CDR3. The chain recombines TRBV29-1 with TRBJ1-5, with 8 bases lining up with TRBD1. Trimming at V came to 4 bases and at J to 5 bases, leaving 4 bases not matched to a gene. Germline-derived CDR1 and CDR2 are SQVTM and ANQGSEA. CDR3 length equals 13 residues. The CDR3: CSVVQGADQPQHF. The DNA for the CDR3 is TGCAGCGTTGTTCAGGGGGCGGATCAGCCCCAGCATTTT.

CDR3 in DNA: TGTGCCAGCAGCCCCGGGACTAGCGGGGAGCAGTACTTC. Protein sequence: CASSPGTSGEQYF. The rearrangement joins TRBV7-2 to TRBJ2-7, with 12 bases fitting TRBD2. The germline gives CDR1 SGHTA, CDR2 FQGNSA. V shed 5 bases, J shed 7 bases, and the junction held 3 bases outside the gene matches. The CDR3 runs 13 residues.

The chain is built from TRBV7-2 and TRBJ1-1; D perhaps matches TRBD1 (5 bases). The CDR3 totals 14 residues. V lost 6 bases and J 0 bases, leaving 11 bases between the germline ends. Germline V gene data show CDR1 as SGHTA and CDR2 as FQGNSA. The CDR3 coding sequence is TGTGCCAGCAGACAGAGGGGTTTGAACACTGAAGCTTTCTTT. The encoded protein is CASRQRGLNTEAFF. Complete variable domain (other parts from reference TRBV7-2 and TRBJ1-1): GAGVSQSPSNKVTEKGKDVELRCDPISGHTALYWYRQSLGQGLEFLIYFQGNSAPDKSGLPSDRFSAERTGGSVSTLTIQRTQQEDSAVYLCASRQRGLNTEAFFGQGTRLTVV.

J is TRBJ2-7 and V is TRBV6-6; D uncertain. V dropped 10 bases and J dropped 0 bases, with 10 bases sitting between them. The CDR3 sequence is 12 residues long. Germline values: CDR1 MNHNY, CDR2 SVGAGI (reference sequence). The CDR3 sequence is CATADVSYEQYF. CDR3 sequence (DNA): TGTGCCACCGCGGACGTCTCCTACGAGCAGTACTTC.

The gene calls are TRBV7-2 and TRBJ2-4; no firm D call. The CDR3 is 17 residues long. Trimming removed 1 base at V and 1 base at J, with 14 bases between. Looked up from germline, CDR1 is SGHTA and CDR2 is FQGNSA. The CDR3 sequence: CASSLVEAIWAKNIQYF. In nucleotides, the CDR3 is TGTGCCAGCAGCTTAGTAGAGGCCATCTGGGCCAAAAACATTCAGTACTTC.

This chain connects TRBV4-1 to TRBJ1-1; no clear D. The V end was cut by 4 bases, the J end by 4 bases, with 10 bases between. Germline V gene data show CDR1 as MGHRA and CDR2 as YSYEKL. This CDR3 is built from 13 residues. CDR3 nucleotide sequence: TGCGCCAGCAGCCGCGGGCAGAGCACTGAAGCTTTCTTT. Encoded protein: CASSRGQSTEAFF.

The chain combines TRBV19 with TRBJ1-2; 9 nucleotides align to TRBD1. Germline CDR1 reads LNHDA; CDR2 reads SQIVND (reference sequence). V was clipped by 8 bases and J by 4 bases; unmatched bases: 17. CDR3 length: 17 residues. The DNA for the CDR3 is TGTGCCAGTCTACAACTTCCCGGGACAGGGTACAGCTATGGCTACACCTTC. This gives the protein CASLQLPGTGYSYGYTF.

CDR3 region: CASSKENYEQYF. The CDR3 nucleotides are TGTGCCAGCAGTAAAGAGAATTACGAGCAGTACTTC. The J gene is TRBJ2-7, the V gene TRBV2, with D unresolved. The germline V gene encodes CDR1 SNHLY and CDR2 FYNNEI. The V end lost 5 bases, the J end lost 4 bases, and 9 bases lay between the germline ends. This CDR3 is built from 12 residues.

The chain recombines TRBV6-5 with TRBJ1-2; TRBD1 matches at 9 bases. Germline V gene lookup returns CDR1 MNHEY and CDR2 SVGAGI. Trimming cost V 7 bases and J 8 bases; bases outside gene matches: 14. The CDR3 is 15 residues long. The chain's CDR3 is CASTTGSRGQGGYTF. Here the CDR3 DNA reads TGTGCCAGCACCACCGGGTCTCGGGGACAGGGAGGCTACACCTTC.

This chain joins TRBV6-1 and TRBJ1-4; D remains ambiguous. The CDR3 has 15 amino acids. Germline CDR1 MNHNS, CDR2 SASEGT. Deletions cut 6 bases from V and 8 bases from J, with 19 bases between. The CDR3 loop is CASRQSRAVGEKLFF. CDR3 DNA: TGTGCCAGCAGACAGAGCCGGGCCGTGGGCGAAAAACTGTTTTTT.

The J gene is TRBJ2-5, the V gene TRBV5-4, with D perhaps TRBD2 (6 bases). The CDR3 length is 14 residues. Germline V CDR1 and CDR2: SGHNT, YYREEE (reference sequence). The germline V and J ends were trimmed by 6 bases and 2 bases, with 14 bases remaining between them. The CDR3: CASMYRGGQETQYF. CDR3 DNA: TGTGCCAGCATGTATCGTGGGGGGCAAGAGACCCAGTACTTC.

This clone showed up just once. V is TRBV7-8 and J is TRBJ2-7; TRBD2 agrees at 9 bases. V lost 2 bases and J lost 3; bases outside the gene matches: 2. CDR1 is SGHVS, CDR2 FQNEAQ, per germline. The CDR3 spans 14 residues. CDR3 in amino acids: CASSLLSGGYEQYF. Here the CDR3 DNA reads TGTGCCAGCAGCTTACTTAGCGGGGGCTACGAGCAGTACTTC.

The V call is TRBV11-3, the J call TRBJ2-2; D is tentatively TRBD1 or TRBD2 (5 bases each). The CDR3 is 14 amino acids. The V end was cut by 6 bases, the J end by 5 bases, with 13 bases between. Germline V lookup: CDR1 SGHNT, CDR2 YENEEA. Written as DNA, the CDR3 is TGTGCCAGCAGAGGGACCGTTGGGACCGGGGAGCTGTTTTTT. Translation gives CASRGTVGTGELFF.

CDR3: CASSITGSEAFF. The CDR3, as DNA: TGTGCCAGCAGTATAACAGGGTCTGAAGCTTTCTTT. V is TRBV6-5 and J is TRBJ1-1, with D tentatively TRBD1 (6 bases). CDR3 length: 12 residues. Looked up from germline, CDR1 is MNHEY and CDR2 is SVGAGI. Trimming left V 5 bases short and J 6 bases short, with 10 bases between.

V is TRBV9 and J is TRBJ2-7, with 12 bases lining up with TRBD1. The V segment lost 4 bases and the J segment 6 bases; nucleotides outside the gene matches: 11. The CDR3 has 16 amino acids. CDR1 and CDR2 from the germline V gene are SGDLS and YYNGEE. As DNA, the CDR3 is TGTGCCAGCAGCCCGGGGCCGGGACAGGGGGCTGTCGAGCAGTACTTC. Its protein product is CASSPGPGQGAVEQYF. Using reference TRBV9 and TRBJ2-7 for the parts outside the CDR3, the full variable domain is DSGVTQTPKHLITATGQRVTLRCSPRSGDLSVYWYQQSLDQGLQFLIQYYNGEERAKGNILERFSAQQFPDLHSELNLSSLELGDSALYFCASSPGPGQGAVEQYFGPGTRLTVT.

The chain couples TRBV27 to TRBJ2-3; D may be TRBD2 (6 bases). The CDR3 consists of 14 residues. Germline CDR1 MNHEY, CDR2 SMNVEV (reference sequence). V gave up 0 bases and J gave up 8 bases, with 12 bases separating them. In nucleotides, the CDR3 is TGTGCCAGCAGTTTATCCGGGACTCAAGGTACGCAGTATTTT. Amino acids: CASSLSGTQGTQYF.

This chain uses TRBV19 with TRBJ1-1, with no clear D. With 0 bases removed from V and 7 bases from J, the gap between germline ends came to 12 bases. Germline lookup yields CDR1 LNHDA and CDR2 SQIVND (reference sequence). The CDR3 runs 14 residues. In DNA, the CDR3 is TGTGCCAGTAGTATAGAAGAGGGATTGGGTGAAGCTTTCTTT. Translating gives CASSIEEGLGEAFF.

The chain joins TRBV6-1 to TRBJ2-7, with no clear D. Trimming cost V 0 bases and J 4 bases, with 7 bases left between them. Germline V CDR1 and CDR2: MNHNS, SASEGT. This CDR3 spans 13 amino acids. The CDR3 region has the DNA TGTGCCAGCAGTGAAGCGGTGGGATACGAGCAGTACTTC. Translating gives CASSEAVGYEQYF.

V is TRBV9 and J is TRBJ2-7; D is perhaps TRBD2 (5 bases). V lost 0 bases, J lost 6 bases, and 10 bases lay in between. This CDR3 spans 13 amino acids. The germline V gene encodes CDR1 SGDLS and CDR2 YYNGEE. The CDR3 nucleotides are TGTGCCAGCAGCGTAGGGGGAGTCGCCGAGCAGTACTTC. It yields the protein CASSVGGVAEQYF.

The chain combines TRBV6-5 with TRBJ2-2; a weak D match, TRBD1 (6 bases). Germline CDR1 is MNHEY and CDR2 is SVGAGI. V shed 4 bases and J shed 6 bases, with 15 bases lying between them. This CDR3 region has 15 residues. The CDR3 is CASSSQGIIAGELFF. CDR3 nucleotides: TGTGCCAGCAGTTCACAGGGAATTATAGCCGGGGAGCTGTTTTTT.

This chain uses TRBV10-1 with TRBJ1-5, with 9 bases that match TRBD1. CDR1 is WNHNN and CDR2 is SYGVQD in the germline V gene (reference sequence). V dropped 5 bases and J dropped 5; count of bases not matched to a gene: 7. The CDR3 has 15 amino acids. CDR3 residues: CASSLLGQGYQPQHF. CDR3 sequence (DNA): TGCGCCAGCAGTCTCCTAGGACAGGGGTATCAGCCCCAGCATTTT.

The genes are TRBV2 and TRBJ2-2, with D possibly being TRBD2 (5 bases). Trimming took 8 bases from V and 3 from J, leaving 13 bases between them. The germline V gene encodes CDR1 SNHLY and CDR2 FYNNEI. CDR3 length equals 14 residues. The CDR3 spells CASRGGSDTGELFF. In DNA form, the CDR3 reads TGTGCCAGCCGAGGCGGGTCGGACACCGGGGAGCTGTTTTTT.

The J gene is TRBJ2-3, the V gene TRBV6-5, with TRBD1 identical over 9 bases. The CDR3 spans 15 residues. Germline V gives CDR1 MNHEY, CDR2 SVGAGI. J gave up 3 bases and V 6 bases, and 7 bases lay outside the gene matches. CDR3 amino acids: CASRAPTGGTDTQYF. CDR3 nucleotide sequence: TGTGCCAGCAGGGCCCCGACAGGGGGAACAGATACGCAGTATTTT.

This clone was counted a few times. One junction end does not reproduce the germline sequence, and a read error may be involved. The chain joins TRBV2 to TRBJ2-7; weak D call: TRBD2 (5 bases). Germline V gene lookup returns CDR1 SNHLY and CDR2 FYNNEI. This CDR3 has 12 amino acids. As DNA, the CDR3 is TGTGCCAGCAGTGAAGTGGCGGGTGGGCCTCCCTTC. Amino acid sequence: CASSEVAGGPPF.